This T cell receptor (beta chain) was recorded in a study of T cells expressing NK-cell markers. Overall study: Beta-chain profiling covered CD3+CD56+NKG2C+, CD3+CD56+NKG2C- and CD3+CD56-NKG2C+ sorted subsets. Just one sequenced donor of eight was HCMV-seronegative, while seven were seropositive. Overall study results and limits: For several donors, the dominant NKG2C+ clonotypes made up about 1.0-8% of their CD8+ T cells.

TCRdb reanalyzed the 5' RACE reads, giving one entry per CDR3 protein sequence and no DNA. This repertoire includes about 150,000 distinct CDR3 sequences. In the case of this clonotype: Its specificity is not known.

The CDR3 is made up of 15 amino acids. Germline CDR1 and CDR2: SGHRS and YFSETQ. Material: blood T cells: a sorted CD56 or NKG2C T cell subset, CD4+ or CD8+ T cells, or bulk PBMC T cells (not recorded which). This chain joins TRBV5-1 and TRBJ2-5; TCRdb names TRBD1, which stays unverified in the absence of DNA. The clonotype originates from a man between 18 and 69 years old in good health. The CDR3 spells CASSTRQAEEETQYF.